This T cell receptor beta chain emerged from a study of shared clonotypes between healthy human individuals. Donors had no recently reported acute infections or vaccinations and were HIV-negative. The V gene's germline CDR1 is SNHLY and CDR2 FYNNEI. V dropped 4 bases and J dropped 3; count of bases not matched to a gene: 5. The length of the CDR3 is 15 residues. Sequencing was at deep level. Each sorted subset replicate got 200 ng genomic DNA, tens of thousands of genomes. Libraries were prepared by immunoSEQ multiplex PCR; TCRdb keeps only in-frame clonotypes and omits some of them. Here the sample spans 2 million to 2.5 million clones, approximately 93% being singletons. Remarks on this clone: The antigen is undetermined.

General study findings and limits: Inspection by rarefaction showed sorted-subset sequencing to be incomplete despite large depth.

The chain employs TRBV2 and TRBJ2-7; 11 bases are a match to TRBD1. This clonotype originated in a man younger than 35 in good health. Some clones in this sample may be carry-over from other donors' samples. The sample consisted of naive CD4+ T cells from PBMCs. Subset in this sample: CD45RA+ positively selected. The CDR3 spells CASSVLGQGVYEQYF. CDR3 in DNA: TGTGCCAGCAGTGTCCTGGGACAGGGGGTCTACGAGCAGTACTTC. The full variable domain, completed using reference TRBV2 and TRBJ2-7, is EPEVTQTPSHQVTQMGQEVILRCVPISNHLYFYWYRQILGQKVEFLVSFYNNEISEKSEIFDDQFSVERPDGSNFTLKIRSTKLEDSAMYFCASSVLGQGVYEQYFGPGTRLTVT.